This entry features one T cell receptor (beta chain) sequence. This same CDR3 is encoded by further DNA sequences in the sample. After removal of 0 bases from V and 5 bases from J, the junction contained 6 bases not matched to a gene. The CDR3 contains 15 residues. Per the germline V gene, CDR1 is GTSNPN and CDR2 is SVGIG (reference sequence). Use of 60 Vbeta and 13 Jbeta primers characterized the PCR. Assay used: immunoSEQ multiplex PCR; TCRdb lists only in-frame clones, some missing. Of some 100,000 clones in the sample, about 74% are singletons; the top ten hold about 4.5%. The record originates from a study of cytomegalovirus exposure and HLA in healthy donors.

This clonotype was obtained from a young woman in good health and CMV-seropositive. Sequenced input: PBMCs. This chain links TRBV30 with TRBJ1-5, with TRBD1 matching over 8 bases. CDR3 loop: CAWSVHRGLDQPQHF. The CDR3 DNA reads as TGTGCCTGGAGTGTGCACAGGGGGTTAGATCAGCCCCAGCATTTT. Combining the CDR3 with reference TRBV30 and TRBJ1-5 gives the whole variable domain SQTIHQWPATLVQPVGSPLSLECTVEGTSNPNLYWYRQAAGRGLQLLFYSVGIGQISSEVPQNLSASRPQDRQFILSSKKLLLSDSGFYLCAWSVHRGLDQPQHFGDGTRLSIL.